The T cell receptor (beta chain) under discussion was sequenced for a study of cytomegalovirus exposure and HLA in healthy donors. There are 15 residues in the CDR3. CDR1 is MNHNS, CDR2 SASEGT, per germline. Trimming removed 6 bases from V and 1 base from J, with 12 bases in between. Study outcomes and limitations: Later on, a genetic analysis was performed. It linked a missense variant in DCLRE1C with V- and J-gene trimming of TCR beta. Rarity characterized most TCR sequences, yet some public TCRs appeared in many donors. Across donors, presence/absence analyses took sequencing depth to be roughly uniform.

13 Jbeta primers and 60 Vbeta primers were used for the PCR. Method: immunoSEQ multiplex PCR; TCRdb's copy keeps in-frame clones and lacks some. Among 120,000 or so clones listed, approximately 17% were seen once. About this clone: Its specificity is unknown.

The genes are TRBV6-1 and TRBJ2-2; D remains unclear. Sequencing input: PBMCs. The TCR originated in a female donor in good health and CMV-seropositive. For the CDR3, the DNA is TGTGCCAGCAGGTCCGTGTACTGGAACACCGGGGAGCTGTTTTTT. This sequence encodes CASRSVYWNTGELFF.